This T cell receptor beta chain stems from a study of metastatic and nonmetastatic thyroid tumors. Study information: Comparative analysis of repertoires was undertaken across blood and tumor or nodule tissue obtained from malignant and benign thyroid patients. Study-wide findings and caveats: Benign nodules reportedly had significantly lower TCR beta diversity than malignant thyroid tumors in blood and tumor.

Original analysis: Construction of a distant-metastasis classifier for papillary thyroid cancer relied on CDR3 differences across clinicopathological groups. TCRdb re-called clones via MiXCR from the PCR reads. The V and J calls were determined by TCRdb, not by the authors. The table records some 16,000 clones, roughly 26% of them present only once. The CDR3 extends over 17 amino acids. V was pared by 0 bases and J by 1 base, with 17 bases between. Per germline, CDR1 SGHNT and CDR2 YYREEE (reference sequence). In the case of this clone: What it recognizes is unknown.

All patients were treatment-naive before thyroid surgery. The TCR sequence derives from a male donor with papillary thyroid cancer or a benign thyroid nodule (not recorded which). Some clones in this sample may be carry-over from other donors' samples. The source material was tumor tissue. V is TRBV5-4 and J is TRBJ2-7; D possibly corresponds to TRBD1 (7 bases). The CDR3 bases are TGTGCCAGCAGCTTGGAAGAGGAGGGGGCAAGGTCCTACGAGCAGTACTTC. Translated, it gives CASSLEEEGARSYEQYF.